This TCR beta chain was sequenced during a study of blood T cell repertoires in COVID-19. Background on the study: The cDNA or gDNA used as material had been derived from T cells, B-cell-depleted T cells, or PBMCs.

The length of the CDR3 is 15 residues. Germline V gene data show CDR1 as WNHNN and CDR2 as SYGVQD (reference sequence). V gave up 6 bases and J gave up 1 base; unmatched junction bases: 8. In the study's own analysis: By means of reference gene primer amplification, nucleated cell counts were estimated. This table comes from immunoSEQ multiplex PCR, and its TCRdb copy is limited to in-frame clones, with some not included. That table furnishes V, J and clone size, whereas the DNA furnished D and trimming. The sample yields around 140,000 clones, more than 80% seen once. The Seattle site enrolled patients during active infection and followed them longitudinally.

The sequencing input was peripheral blood. The V and J genes are TRBV10-1 and TRBJ2-7; 8 nucleotides align to TRBD1. The TCR was taken from a man aged 18 to 30 with COVID-19, enrolled during active disease. DNA for the CDR3: TGCGCCAGCAGAACCCGGGACAGGAGTTCCTACGAGCAGTACTTC. Translated, it gives CASRTRDRSSYEQYF.